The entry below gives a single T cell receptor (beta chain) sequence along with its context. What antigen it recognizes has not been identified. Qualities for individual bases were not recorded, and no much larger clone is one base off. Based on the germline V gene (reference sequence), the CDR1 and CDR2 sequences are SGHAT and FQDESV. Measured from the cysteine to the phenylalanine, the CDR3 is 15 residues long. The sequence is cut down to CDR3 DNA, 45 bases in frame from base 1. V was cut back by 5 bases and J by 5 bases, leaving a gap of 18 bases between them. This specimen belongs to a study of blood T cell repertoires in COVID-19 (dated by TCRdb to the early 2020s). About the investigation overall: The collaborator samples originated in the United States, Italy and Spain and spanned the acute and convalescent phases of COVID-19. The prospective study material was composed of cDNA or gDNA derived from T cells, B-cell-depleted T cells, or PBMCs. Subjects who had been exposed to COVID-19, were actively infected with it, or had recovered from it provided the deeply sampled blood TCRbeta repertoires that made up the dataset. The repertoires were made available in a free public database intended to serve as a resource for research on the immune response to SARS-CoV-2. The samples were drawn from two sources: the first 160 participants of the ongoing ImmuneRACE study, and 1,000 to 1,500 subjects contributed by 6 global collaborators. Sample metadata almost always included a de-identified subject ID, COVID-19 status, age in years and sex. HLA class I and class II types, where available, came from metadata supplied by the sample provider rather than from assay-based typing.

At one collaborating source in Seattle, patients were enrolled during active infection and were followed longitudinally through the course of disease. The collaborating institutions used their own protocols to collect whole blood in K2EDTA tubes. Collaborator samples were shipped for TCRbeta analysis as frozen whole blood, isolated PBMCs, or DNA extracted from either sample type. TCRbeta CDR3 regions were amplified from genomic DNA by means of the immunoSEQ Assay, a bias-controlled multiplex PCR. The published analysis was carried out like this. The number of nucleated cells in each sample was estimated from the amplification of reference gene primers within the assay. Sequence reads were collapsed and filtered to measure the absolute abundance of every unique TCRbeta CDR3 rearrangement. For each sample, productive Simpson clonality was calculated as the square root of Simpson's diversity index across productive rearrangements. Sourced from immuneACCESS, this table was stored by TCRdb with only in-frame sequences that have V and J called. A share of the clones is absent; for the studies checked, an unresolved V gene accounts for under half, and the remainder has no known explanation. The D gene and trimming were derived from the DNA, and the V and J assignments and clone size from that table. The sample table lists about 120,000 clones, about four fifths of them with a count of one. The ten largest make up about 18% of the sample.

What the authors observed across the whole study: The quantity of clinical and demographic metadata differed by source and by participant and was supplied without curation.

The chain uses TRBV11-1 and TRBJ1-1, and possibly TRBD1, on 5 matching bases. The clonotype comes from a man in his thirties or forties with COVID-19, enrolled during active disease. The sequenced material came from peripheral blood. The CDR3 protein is CASSHQPARGTEAFF. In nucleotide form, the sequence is TGTGCCAGCAGCCACCAACCCGCGCGGGGGACTGAAGCTTTCTTT.